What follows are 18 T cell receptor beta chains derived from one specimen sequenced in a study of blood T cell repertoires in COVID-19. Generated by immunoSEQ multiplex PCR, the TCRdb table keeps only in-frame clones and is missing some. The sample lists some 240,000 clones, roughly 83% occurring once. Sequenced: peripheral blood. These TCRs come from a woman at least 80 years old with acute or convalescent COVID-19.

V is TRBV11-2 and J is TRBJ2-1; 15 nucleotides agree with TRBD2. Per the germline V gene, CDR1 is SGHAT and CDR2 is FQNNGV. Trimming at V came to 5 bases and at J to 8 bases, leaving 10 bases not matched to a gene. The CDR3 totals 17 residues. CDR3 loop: CASSPRTSGGVGHEQFF. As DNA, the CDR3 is TGTGCCAGCAGCCCAAGGACTAGCGGGGGGGTTGGGCATGAGCAGTTCTTC.

The CDR3 region is CASTTPRTGGGYGYTF. The DNA for the CDR3 is TGTGCCAGCACCACACCCAGGACAGGGGGGGGCTATGGCTACACCTTC. The rearrangement uses TRBV28 and TRBJ1-2, with 10 bases fitting TRBD1. The V and J ends lost 7 bases and 4 bases, in that order; junction bases with no gene match: 12. This CDR3 spans 16 amino acids. Germline assignment: CDR1 MDHEN and CDR2 SYDVKM.

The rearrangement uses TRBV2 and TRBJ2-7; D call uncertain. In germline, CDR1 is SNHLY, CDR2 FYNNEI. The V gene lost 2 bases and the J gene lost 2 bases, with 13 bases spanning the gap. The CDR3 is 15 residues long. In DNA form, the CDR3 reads TGTGCCAGCAGTGAAAAGAGGATTCCCCCCTACGAGCAGTACTTC. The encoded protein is CASSEKRIPPYEQYF.

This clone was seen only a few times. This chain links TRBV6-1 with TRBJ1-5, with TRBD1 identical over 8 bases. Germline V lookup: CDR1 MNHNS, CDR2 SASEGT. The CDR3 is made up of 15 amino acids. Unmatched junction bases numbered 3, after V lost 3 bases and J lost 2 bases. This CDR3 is CASSDAGGRNQPQHF. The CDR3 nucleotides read TGTGCCAGCAGTGACGCAGGGGGCCGCAATCAGCCCCAGCATTTT.

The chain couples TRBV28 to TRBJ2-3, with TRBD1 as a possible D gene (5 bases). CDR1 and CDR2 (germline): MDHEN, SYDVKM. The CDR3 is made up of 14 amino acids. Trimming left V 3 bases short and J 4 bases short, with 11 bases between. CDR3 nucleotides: TGTGCCAGCAGTTTGCAGGGAATGCCAGATACGCAGTATTTT. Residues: CASSLQGMPDTQYF.

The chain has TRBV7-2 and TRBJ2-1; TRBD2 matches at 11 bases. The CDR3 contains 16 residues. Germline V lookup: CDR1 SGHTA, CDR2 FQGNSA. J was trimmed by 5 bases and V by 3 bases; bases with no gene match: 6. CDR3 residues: CASSFLLAGAHNEQFF. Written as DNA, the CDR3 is TGTGCCAGCAGCTTCCTACTAGCGGGGGCCCACAATGAGCAGTTCTTC. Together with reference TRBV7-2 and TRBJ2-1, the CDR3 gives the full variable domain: GAGVSQSPSNKVTEKGKDVELRCDPISGHTALYWYRQSLGQGLEFLIYFQGNSAPDKSGLPSDRFSAERTGGSVSTLTIQRTQQEDSAVYLCASSFLLAGAHNEQFFGPGTRLTVL.

The CDR3 protein is CASSSTTGNLSNQPQHF. CDR3 coding DNA: TGCGCCAGCAGCTCTACAACAGGGAACCTTAGTAATCAGCCCCAGCATTTT. This chain uses TRBV5-1 with TRBJ1-5; D is perhaps TRBD1 (6 bases). The CDR3 extends over 17 amino acids. Deletions cut 3 bases from V and 4 bases from J, with 20 bases between. The germline gives CDR1 SGHRS, CDR2 YFSETQ. The full variable domain, in which reference TRBV5-1 and TRBJ1-5 provide the parts outside the CDR3, is KAGVTQTPRYLIKTRGQQVTLSCSPISGHRSVSWYQQTPGQGLQFLFEYFSETQRNKGNFPGRFSGRQFSNSRSEMNVSTLELGDSALYLCASSSTTGNLSNQPQHFGDGTRLSIL.

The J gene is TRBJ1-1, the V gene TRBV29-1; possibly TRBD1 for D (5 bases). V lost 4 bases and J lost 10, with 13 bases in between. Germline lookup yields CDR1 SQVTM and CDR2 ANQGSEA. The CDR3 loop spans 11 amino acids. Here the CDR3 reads CSVVGKRGAFF. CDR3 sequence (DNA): TGCAGCGTTGTTGGGAAAAGGGGAGCTTTCTTT.

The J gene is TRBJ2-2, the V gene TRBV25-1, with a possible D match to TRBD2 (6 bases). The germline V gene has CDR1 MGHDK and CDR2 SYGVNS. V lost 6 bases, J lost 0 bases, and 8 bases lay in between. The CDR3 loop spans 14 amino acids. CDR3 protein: CASSPGANTGELFF. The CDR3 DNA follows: TGTGCCAGCAGCCCGGGGGCGAACACCGGGGAGCTGTTTTTT.

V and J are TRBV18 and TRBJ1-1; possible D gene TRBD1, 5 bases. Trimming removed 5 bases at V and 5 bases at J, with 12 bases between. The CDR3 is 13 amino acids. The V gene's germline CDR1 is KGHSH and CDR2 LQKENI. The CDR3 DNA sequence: TGTGCCAGCTCATCAGGCGGGGGGACTGAAGCTTTCTTT. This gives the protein CASSSGGGTEAFF. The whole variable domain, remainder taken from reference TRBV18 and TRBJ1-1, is NAGVMQNPRHLVRRRGQEARLRCSPMKGHSHVYWYRQLPEEGLKFMVYLQKENIIDESGMPKERFSAEFPKEGPSILRIQQVVRGDSAAYFCASSSGGGTEAFFGQGTRLTVV.

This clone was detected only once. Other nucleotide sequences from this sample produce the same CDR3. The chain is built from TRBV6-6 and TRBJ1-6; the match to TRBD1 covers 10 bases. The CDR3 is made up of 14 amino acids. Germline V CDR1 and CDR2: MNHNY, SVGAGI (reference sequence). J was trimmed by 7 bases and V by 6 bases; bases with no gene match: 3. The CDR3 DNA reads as TGTGCCAGCAGCCCGGGACAGGGGAATTCACCCCTCCACTTT. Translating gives CASSPGQGNSPLHF.

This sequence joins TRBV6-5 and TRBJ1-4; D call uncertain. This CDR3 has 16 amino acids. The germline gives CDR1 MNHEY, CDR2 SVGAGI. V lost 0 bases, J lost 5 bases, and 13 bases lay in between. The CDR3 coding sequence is TGTGCCAGCAGTTACTCGTTGCCGCTAGGAAATGAAAAACTGTTTTTT. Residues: CASSYSLPLGNEKLFF.

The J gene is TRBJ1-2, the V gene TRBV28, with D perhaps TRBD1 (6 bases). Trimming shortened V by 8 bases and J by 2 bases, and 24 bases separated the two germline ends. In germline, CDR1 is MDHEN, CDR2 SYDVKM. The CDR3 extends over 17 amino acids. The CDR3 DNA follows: TGTGCCAGCGCCCTGATAGCGACCGGACAGACGAACTATGGCTACACCTTC. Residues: CASALIATGQTNYGYTF.

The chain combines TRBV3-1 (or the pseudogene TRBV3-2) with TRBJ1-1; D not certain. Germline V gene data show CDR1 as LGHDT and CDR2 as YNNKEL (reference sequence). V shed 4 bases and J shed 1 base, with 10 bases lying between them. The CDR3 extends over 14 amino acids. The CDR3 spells CASSPVSGNTEAFF. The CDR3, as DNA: TGTGCCAGCAGCCCCGTGTCGGGGAACACTGAAGCTTTCTTT.

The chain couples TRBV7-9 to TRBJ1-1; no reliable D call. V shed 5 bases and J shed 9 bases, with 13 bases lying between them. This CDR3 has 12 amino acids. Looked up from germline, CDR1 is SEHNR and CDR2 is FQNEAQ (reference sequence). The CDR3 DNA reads TGTGCCAGCAGCCTACCCGCGGCGAAAGCTTTCTTT. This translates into CASSLPAAKAFF.

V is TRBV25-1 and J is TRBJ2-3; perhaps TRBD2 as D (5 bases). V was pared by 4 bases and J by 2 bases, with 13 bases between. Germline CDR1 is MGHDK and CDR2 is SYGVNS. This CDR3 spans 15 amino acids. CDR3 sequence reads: CASSGLGSATDTQYF. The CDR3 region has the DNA TGTGCCAGCAGTGGATTGGGGAGTGCCACAGATACGCAGTATTTT. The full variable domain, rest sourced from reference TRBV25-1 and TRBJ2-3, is EADIYQTPRYLVIGTGKKITLECSQTMGHDKMYWYQQDPGMELHLIHYSYGVNSTEKGDLSSESTVSRIRTEHFPLTLESARPSHTSQYLCASSGLGSATDTQYFGPGTRLTVL.

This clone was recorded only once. CDR3: CASSPWGHQNTEAFF. In nucleotides, the CDR3 is TGTGCCAGTAGTCCCTGGGGACACCAGAACACTGAAGCTTTCTTT. This chain links TRBV19 with TRBJ1-1; TRBD1 might be the D (6 bases). Per the germline V gene, CDR1 is LNHDA and CDR2 is SQIVND (reference sequence). The germline V and J ends were trimmed by 5 bases and 1 base, with 14 bases remaining between them. CDR3 size: 15 residues.

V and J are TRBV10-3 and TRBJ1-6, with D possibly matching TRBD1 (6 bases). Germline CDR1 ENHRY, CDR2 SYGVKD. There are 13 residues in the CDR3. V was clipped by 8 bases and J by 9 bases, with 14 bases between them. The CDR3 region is CAISKGQSSPLHF. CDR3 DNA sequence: TGTGCCATCTCAAAGGGACAAAGTTCACCCCTCCACTTT.